The next 20 T cell receptor beta chains were all read from a single sample in a study of T cells in Graves' hyperthyroidism and ophthalmopathy. Amplified TCR beta CDR3 regions came from RNA transcripts. Using the HTBI primer set, a first-round RT-PCR was run on the TCR CDR3. TCRdb analysed the multiplex PCR reads with MiXCR anew, one entry per CDR3 protein. Altogether hundreds of thousands of distinct CDR3 sequences are present, under 25% being singletons, with the ten largest covering under 55%. Sequenced input: blood. Receptor source: an older woman with Graves' ophthalmopathy.

The chain recombines TRBV20-1 with TRBJ2-7; D perhaps matches TRBD2 (5 bases). Germline CDR1 reads DFQATT; CDR2 reads SNEGSKA (reference sequence). The ends were cut back, 6 bases at V and 6 bases at J, with 21 bases in the middle. The CDR3 runs 14 residues. The CDR3: CSATYSGMPSEQYF. DNA for the CDR3: TGCAGTGCAACGTACTCCGGGATGCCAAGCGAGCAGTACTTC.

This clonotype showed up many times. The chain links TRBV28 to TRBJ1-5; perhaps TRBD1 as D (6 bases). Germline lookup yields CDR1 MDHEN and CDR2 SYDVKM. The CDR3 extends over 14 amino acids. Trimming pared 5 bases from V and 5 bases from J, leaving 13 bases between. CDR3 in amino acids: CASSPTQGYQPQHF. The DNA for the CDR3 is TGTGCCAGCAGTCCCACACAGGGTTATCAGCCCCAGCATTTT.

This clonotype was seen repeatedly, ten times or more. V gene TRBV7-2 combines with J gene TRBJ2-2, with 8 bases fitting TRBD2. The germline CDR1 and CDR2 sequences are SGHTA and FQGNSA. The length of the CDR3 is 16 residues. Germline trimming cut 5 bases from V and 1 base from J; bases unmatched to any gene: 6. The CDR3 loop is CASSAIAGMNTGELFF. The CDR3 nucleotides are TGTGCCAGCAGCGCAATAGCGGGAATGAACACCGGGGAGCTGTTTTTT.

This clonotype was counted many times. This sequence joins TRBV27 and TRBJ2-3; D possibly matches TRBD1 or TRBD2 (5 bases each). Per the germline V gene, CDR1 is MNHEY and CDR2 is SMNVEV (reference sequence). The CDR3 contains 14 residues. V lost 10 bases and J lost 1, with 15 bases in between. CDR3 sequence reads: CATSTWDGTDTQYF. CDR3 nucleotide sequence: TGTGCCACCTCTACATGGGACGGCACAGATACGCAGTATTTT.

The chain employs TRBV6-1 and TRBJ2-1; 7 bases match TRBD1. The V segment lost 6 bases and the J segment 0 bases; nucleotides outside the gene matches: 5. The length of the CDR3 is 15 residues. CDR1 MNHNS and CDR2 SASEGT come from the germline V gene. The chain's CDR3 is CASRSTGSSYNEQFF. The CDR3 coding sequence is TGTGCCAGCAGATCGACAGGGAGCTCCTACAATGAGCAGTTCTTC.

V is TRBV4-1 and J is TRBJ2-7; D possibly corresponds to TRBD2 (6 bases). The germline V and J ends were trimmed by 4 bases and 4 bases, with 14 bases remaining between them. Per the germline V gene, CDR1 is MGHRA and CDR2 is YSYEKL. The CDR3 runs to 14 residues. The CDR3 loop is CASSPEGFEYEQYF. DNA of the CDR3: TGCGCCAGCAGCCCGGAGGGATTCGAATACGAGCAGTACTTC.

This clonotype showed up many times. The chain employs TRBV12-3 or TRBV12-4 and TRBJ2-3, with 7 bases fitting TRBD2. CDR3 length: 15 residues. Trimming removed 3 bases from V and 2 bases from J; junction bases left unmatched: 5. The CDR3 here is CASSFTSGDTDTQYF. CDR3 nucleotides: TGTGCCAGCAGTTTTACCAGCGGGGACACAGATACGCAGTATTTT.

Only a few counts were recorded for this clonotype. The rearrangement uses TRBV3-1 and TRBJ2-1, with a weak D call TRBD2 (5 bases). Trimming shortened V by 0 bases and J by 8 bases, and 11 bases separated the two germline ends. CDR3 size: 14 residues. The germline CDR1 and CDR2 sequences are LGHDT and YNNKEL (reference sequence). CDR3: CASSQDIGSDEQFF. The CDR3 DNA reads as TGTGCCAGCAGCCAAGATATAGGTAGCGATGAGCAGTTCTTC.

The sample holds a few counts of this clonotype. The chain links TRBV7-9 to TRBJ2-1; TRBD1 matches 8 bases. Germline trimming cut 2 bases from V and 7 bases from J; bases unmatched to any gene: 7. This CDR3 is 15 amino acids long. CDR1 is SEHNR and CDR2 is FQNEAQ in the germline V gene (reference sequence). CDR3 DNA: TGTGCCAGCAGCTTATCAGGCAGGGGGCTTAATGAGCAGTTCTTC. This encodes CASSLSGRGLNEQFF.

This clonotype showed up just a few times. The chain carries TRBV7-3 and TRBJ2-1; 10 bases fit TRBD2. Germline V lookup: CDR1 SGHTA, CDR2 FQGTGA. This CDR3 is built from 19 residues. The J segment lost 3 bases and the V segment lost 4 bases, leaving 15 bases of the junction unmatched. The CDR3 spells CASSSPPAGGGGYYNEQFF. CDR3 sequence (DNA): TGTGCCAGCAGCTCCCCACCAGCGGGGGGGGGGGGATACTACAATGAGCAGTTCTTC.

This clonotype showed up just a few times. The chain is built from TRBV7-3 and TRBJ2-3; a possible D gene is TRBD2 (6 bases). This CDR3 has 15 residues. Trimming stripped 5 bases from V and 0 bases from J, with 12 bases between. The V gene's germline CDR1 is SGHTA and CDR2 FQGTGA. This chain's CDR3 is CASSTTRTSTDTQYF. CDR3 DNA sequence: TGTGCCAGCAGCACGACTAGGACTAGCACAGATACGCAGTATTTT. The whole variable domain, remainder taken from reference TRBV7-3 and TRBJ2-3, is GAGVSQTPSNKVTEKGKYVELRCDPISGHTALYWYRQSLGQGPEFLIYFQGTGAADDSGLPNDRFFAVRPEGSVSTLKIQRTERGDSAVYLCASSTTRTSTDTQYFGPGTRLTVL.

Many counts were recorded for this clonotype. The rearrangement links TRBV6-1 to TRBJ1-1; 7 positions match TRBD1. Losses at the gene ends were 4 bases for V and 8 bases for J; bases not matched to a gene: 10. The CDR3 is 14 residues long. Germline CDR1 is MNHNS and CDR2 is SASEGT. The CDR3 DNA is TGTGCCAGCAGTGTGAACCCTCTAGGGGGCGAAGCTTTCTTT. It is translated as CASSVNPLGGEAFF.

This chain connects TRBV10-2 to TRBJ2-7, with D perhaps matching TRBD1 or TRBD2 (7 bases each). Germline values: CDR1 WSHSY, CDR2 SAAADI. V was trimmed by 0 bases and J by 2 bases, leaving 14 bases between them. There are 16 residues in the CDR3. The CDR3 nucleotides read TGCGCCAGCAGTGAGTCGGGACAGCGGGGCACCTACGAGCAGTACTTC. Its protein is CASSESGQRGTYEQYF.

The sample holds a few counts of this clonotype. The rearrangement joins TRBV12-3 or TRBV12-4 to TRBJ2-7; D remains unclear. Trimming took 0 bases from V and 9 from J, leaving 18 bases between them. There are 15 residues in the CDR3. CDR3 residues: CASSLAWSGPEVQYF. The CDR3 DNA reads as TGTGCCAGCAGTTTAGCGTGGAGTGGTCCGGAAGTGCAGTACTTC.

The chain recombines TRBV19 with TRBJ1-1; tentatively, D is TRBD1 (6 bases). This CDR3 is built from 18 residues. The germline V and J ends were trimmed by 3 bases and 1 base, with 21 bases remaining between them. Germline CDR1 reads LNHDA; CDR2 reads SQIVND (reference sequence). The DNA for the CDR3 is TGTGCCAGTAGTATGATACGGGGGGGCGCATATAGGAACACTGAAGCTTTCTTT. Translated: CASSMIRGGAYRNTEAFF.

V gene TRBV7-9 combines with J gene TRBJ1-4, with D possibly TRBD1 on 5 matching bases. Germline loops: CDR1 SEHNR, CDR2 FQNEAQ (reference sequence). With 11 bases removed from V and 4 bases from J, the gap between germline ends came to 17 bases. The CDR3 sequence is 14 residues long. The CDR3 region has the DNA TGTGCCTTACACCTCGGGGACGTTAATGAAAAACTGTTTTTT. It encodes CALHLGDVNEKLFF. Complete variable domain (other parts from reference TRBV7-9 and TRBJ1-4): DTGVSQNPRHKITKRGQNVTFRCDPISEHNRLYWYRQTLGQGPEFLTYFQNEAQLEKSRLLSDRFSAERPKGSFSTLEIQRTEQGDSAMYLCALHLGDVNEKLFFGSGTQLSVL.

This clonotype showed up many times. V gene TRBV20-1 combines with J gene TRBJ2-1; D may be TRBD2 (6 bases). Trimming left V 3 bases short and J 7 bases short, with 10 bases between. Germline V lookup: CDR1 DFQATT, CDR2 SNEGSKA (reference sequence). The CDR3 has 12 amino acids. The CDR3 region has the DNA TGCAGTGCTAGCGGGAGACGGAATGAGCAGTTCTTC. This sequence encodes CSASGRRNEQFF.

The rearrangement uses TRBV4-3 and TRBJ2-3, with 9 bases matching TRBD1. Germline-derived CDR1 and CDR2 are LGHNA and YSLEER. The V gene end was trimmed by 4 bases and the J gene end by 5 bases; junction bases not matched to a gene: 7. CDR3 size: 15 residues. Written as DNA, the CDR3 is TGCGCCAGCAGCCCCAGCCCGGACAGGGGAGATACGCAGTATTTT. Translated: CASSPSPDRGDTQYF.

The chain uses TRBV6-5 and TRBJ1-5; D is uncertain. This CDR3 region has 14 residues. The V and J ends lost 0 bases and 3 bases respectively, with 6 bases between them. Looked up from germline, CDR1 is MNHEY and CDR2 is SVGAGI. CDR3 nucleotides: TGTGCCAGCAGTTACTCGGGAGTCAATCAGCCCCAGCATTTT. As protein: CASSYSGVNQPQHF.

The rearrangement uses TRBV20-1 and TRBJ2-3; 9 nucleotides align to TRBD1. The ends lost 3 bases at V and 2 bases at J; junction bases unmatched: 3. Germline CDR1 reads DFQATT; CDR2 reads SNEGSKA (reference sequence). This CDR3 contains 14 residues. Here the CDR3 reads CSASGTGYTDTQYF. The CDR3 DNA reads as TGCAGTGCTAGTGGGACAGGGTACACAGATACGCAGTATTTT.